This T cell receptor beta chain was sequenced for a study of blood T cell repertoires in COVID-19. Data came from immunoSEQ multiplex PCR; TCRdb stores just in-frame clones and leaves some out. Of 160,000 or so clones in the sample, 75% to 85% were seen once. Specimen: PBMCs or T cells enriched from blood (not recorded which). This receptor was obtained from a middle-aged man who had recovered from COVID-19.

CDR3 sequence reads: CASSPEIGGPEAFF. The CDR3 nucleotides read TGTGCCAGCTCTCCCGAGATAGGGGGACCTGAAGCTTTCTTT. This sequence joins TRBV18 and TRBJ1-1; TRBD1 might be the D (6 bases). Germline CDR1 KGHSH, CDR2 LQKENI. CDR3 length equals 14 residues. Trimming removed 6 bases at V and 6 bases at J, with 17 bases between.